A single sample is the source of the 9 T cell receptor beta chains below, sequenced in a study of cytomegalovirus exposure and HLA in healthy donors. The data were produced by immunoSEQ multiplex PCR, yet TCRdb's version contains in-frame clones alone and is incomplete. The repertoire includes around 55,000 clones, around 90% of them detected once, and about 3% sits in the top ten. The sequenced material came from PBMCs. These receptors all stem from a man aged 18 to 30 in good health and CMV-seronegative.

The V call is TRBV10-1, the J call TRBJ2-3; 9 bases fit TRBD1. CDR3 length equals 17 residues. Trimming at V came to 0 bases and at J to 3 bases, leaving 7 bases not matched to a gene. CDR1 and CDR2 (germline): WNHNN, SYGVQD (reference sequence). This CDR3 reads CASSESPQGTGTDTQYF. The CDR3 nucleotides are TGCGCCAGCAGTGAGTCCCCACAGGGGACAGGGACAGATACGCAGTATTTT.

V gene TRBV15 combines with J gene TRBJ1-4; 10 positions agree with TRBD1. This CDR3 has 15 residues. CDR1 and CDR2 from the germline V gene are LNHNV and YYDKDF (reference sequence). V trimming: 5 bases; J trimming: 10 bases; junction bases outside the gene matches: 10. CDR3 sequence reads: CATSLEGQGSAKLFF. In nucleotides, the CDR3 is TGTGCCACCAGCCTGGAGGGACAGGGGTCGGCAAAACTGTTTTTT.

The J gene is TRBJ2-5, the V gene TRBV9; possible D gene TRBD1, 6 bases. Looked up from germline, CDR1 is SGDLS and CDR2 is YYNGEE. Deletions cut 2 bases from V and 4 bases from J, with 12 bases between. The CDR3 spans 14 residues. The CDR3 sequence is CASSVRQDAETQYF. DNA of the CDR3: TGTGCCAGCAGCGTTCGACAGGATGCAGAGACCCAGTACTTC.

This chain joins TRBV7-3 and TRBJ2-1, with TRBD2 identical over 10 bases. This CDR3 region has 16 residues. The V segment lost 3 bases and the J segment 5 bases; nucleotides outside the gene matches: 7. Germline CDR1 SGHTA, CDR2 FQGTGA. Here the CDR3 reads CASSFEIAGGNNEQFF. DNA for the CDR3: TGTGCCAGCAGCTTTGAAATAGCGGGAGGTAACAATGAGCAGTTCTTC. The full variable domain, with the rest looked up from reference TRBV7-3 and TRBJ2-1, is GAGVSQTPSNKVTEKGKYVELRCDPISGHTALYWYRQSLGQGPEFLIYFQGTGAADDSGLPNDRFFAVRPEGSVSTLKIQRTERGDSAVYLCASSFEIAGGNNEQFFGPGTRLTVL.

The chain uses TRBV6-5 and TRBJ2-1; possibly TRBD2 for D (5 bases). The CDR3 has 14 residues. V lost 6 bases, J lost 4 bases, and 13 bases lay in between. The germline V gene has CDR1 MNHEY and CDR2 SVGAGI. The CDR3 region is CASSSGRRYNEQFF. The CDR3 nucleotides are TGTGCCAGCAGCAGCGGACGGAGGTACAATGAGCAGTTCTTC.

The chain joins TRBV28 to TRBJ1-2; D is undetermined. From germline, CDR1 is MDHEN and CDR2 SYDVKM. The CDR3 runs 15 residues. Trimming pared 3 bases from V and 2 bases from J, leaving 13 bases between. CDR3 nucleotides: TGTGCCAGCAGTTTCGGTGGAGAGGTGAACTATGGCTACACCTTC. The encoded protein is CASSFGGEVNYGYTF.

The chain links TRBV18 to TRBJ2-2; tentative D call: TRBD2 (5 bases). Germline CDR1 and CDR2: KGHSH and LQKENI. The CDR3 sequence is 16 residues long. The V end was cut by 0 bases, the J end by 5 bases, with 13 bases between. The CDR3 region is CASSPPGLGRTGELFF. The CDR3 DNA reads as TGTGCCAGCTCACCACCGGGTCTAGGGAGAACCGGGGAGCTGTTTTTT.

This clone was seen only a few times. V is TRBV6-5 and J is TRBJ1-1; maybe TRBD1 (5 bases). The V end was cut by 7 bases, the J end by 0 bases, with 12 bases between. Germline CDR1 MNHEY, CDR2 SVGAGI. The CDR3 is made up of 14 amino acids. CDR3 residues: CASTKGHMNTEAFF. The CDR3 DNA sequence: TGTGCCAGCACTAAAGGACATATGAACACTGAAGCTTTCTTT.

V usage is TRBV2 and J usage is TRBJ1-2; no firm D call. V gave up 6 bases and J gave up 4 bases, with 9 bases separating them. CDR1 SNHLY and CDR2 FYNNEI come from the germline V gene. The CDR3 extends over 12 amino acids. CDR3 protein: CASREDRYGYTF. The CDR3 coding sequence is TGTGCCAGCAGGGAGGACCGCTATGGCTACACCTTC. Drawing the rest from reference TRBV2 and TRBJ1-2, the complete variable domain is EPEVTQTPSHQVTQMGQEVILRCVPISNHLYFYWYRQILGQKVEFLVSFYNNEISEKSEIFDDQFSVERPDGSNFTLKIRSTKLEDSAMYFCASREDRYGYTFGSGTRLTVV.